Here is one T cell receptor beta chain with its context. Its antigen is unidentified. At one of its ends the junction is not consistent with the germline gene, which may arise from a read error. This specimen belongs to a study of cytomegalovirus exposure and HLA in healthy donors. Regarding donors, all were healthy bone marrow donors. PCR involved 60 Vbeta and 13 Jbeta primers. The assay was immunoSEQ multiplex PCR, and TCRdb's table has in-frame clones only and misses some. Among around 91,000 clones, 86% were seen once, and the ten largest hold roughly 8.3%. Points from the study as a whole: When presence/absence was analysed, sequencing depth was taken to be roughly uniform across donors. It was shown in a later analysis that HLA-associated TCR beta chains were more clonally expanded than other, equally common chains.

CDR1 and CDR2 (germline): SNHLY, FYNNEI. CDR3 length: 15 residues. This chain connects TRBV2 to TRBJ1-5, with 12 positions matching TRBD1. The sample comprised PBMCs. The TCR sequence derives from a man aged 25 to 45 in good health and CMV-seropositive. CDR3 residues: CAGSPGTGGRLSQHF. The CDR3 nucleotides read TGTGCCGGCAGTCCCGGGACAGGGGGCCGTCTGTCCCAGCATTTT.